A selection of T cell receptor beta chains follows, all from one sample in a study of sequential checkpoint blockade in melanoma. Sequencing was performed with immunoSEQ multiplex PCR; in TCRdb, only in-frame clones are kept and a portion is missing. This sample has about 22,000 clones; roughly 70% occur once, and the top ten carry about 20%. The source material was CD8+ T cells sorted from blood (inferred from file names), sampled from a patient given nivolumab and ipilimumab in sequence. The receptors originated from a human donor with melanoma. Both conserved end residues are part of each CDR3. D genes are given only for firm matches. Some rows have no size entry. The others give once, few or many, or a class for an expanded clone.

J gene | D gene | V gene | clone size | CDR3 DNA | CDR3 protein
TRBJ2-7 | TRBD1 | TRBV9 | NA | TGTGCCAGCAGCCCCCGACAGGGTGGTGGGGACGAGCAGTACTTC | CASSPRQGGGDEQYF
TRBJ2-4 | TRBD2 | TRBV5-6 | once | TGTGCCAGCAGCCCCGGGGGGGGTGCGGACATTCAGTACTTC | CASSPGGGADIQYF
TRBJ1-1 | NA | TRBV6-1 | NA | TGTGCCAGCAGTGAACTGGCAGGAGGGACTGAAGCTTTCTTT | CASSELAGGTEAFF
TRBJ2-3 | NA | TRBV9 | few | TGTGCCAGCAGCGCCTCTAGTCGGACTAGCACAGATACGCAGTATTTT | CASSASSRTSTDTQYF
TRBJ1-1 | NA | TRBV5-1 | NA | TGCGCCAGCAGCTTAAGCCAGGGAAGCACTGAAGCTTTCTTT | CASSLSQGSTEAFF
TRBJ2-7 | NA | TRBV19 | few | TGTGCCAGTAGTGCCTCGACAGACAGCTCCTACGAGCAGTACTTC | CASSASTDSSYEQYF
TRBJ1-2 | NA | TRBV7-8 | NA | TGTGCCAGCAGCTTAGGGCAGGGCTACACCTTC | CASSLGQGYTF
TRBJ1-5 | TRBD1 | TRBV27 | NA | TGTGCCAGCAGTCGGACAGGGGGGGTTGGCAATCAGCCCCAGCATTTT | CASSRTGGVGNQPQHF
TRBJ1-5 | NA | TRBV4-1 | medium-sized | TGCGCCAGCAGGTCGACGGGGGGTGGAAATCAGCCCCAGCATTTT | CASRSTGGGNQPQHF
TRBJ2-7 | NA | TRBV7-6 | NA | TGTGCCAGCAGTCGATACGGGGGTTCCGACGAGCAGTACTTC | CASSRYGGSDEQYF
TRBJ1-1 | NA | TRBV13 | NA | TGTGCCAGCAGCCCATCGACAGGGAACACTGAAGCTTTCTTT | CASSPSTGNTEAFF
TRBJ2-6 | NA | TRBV7-9 | NA | TGTGCCAGCAGCGTGAAATTATACCATGACAAAAGTCGGGCCAACGTCCTGACTTTC | CASSVKLYHDKSRANVLTF
TRBJ2-6 | TRBD2 | TRBV4-1 | NA | TGCGCCAGCAGCCAGGGCAAGCGGGGCGCTGGGGCCAACGTCCTGACTTTC | CASSQGKRGAGANVLTF
TRBJ2-3 | TRBD1 | TRBV7-3 | few | TGTGCCAGCAGCTCCGGCGTAACCGGGACAGGGTTTTCTAGCACAGATACGCAGTATTTT | CASSSGVTGTGFSSTDTQYF
TRBJ2-7 | NA | TRBV7-9 | NA | TGTGCCAGCAGCTTAGGAGGGCCGGGGAGCTACGAGCAGTACTTC | CASSLGGPGSYEQYF
TRBJ1-1 | NA | TRBV5-6 | NA | TGTGCCAGCAGCTTCGGGATGAACACTGAAGCTTTCTTT | CASSFGMNTEAFF
TRBJ1-5 | NA | TRBV6-1 | few | TGTGCCAGCAGTGAAGCGCTTCTGTACAGCTATAGCAATCAGCCCCAGCATTTT | CASSEALLYSYSNQPQHF
TRBJ2-2 | TRBD2 | TRBV19 | once | TGTGCCAGTAGTATCCCTAGCGGGGGGCAGAACACCGGGGAGCTGTTTTTT | CASSIPSGGQNTGELFF
TRBJ2-7 | NA | TRBV11-3 | NA | TGTGCCAGCAGCCCCGCACCCCCGGGACACGAGGACCACGAGCAGTACTTC | CASSPAPPGHEDHEQYF
TRBJ2-3 | TRBD1 | TRBV7-9 | NA | TGTGCCAGCAGCTCCCCCGGGACAGGGGAGACAGATACGCAGTATTTT | CASSSPGTGETDTQYF
TRBJ1-1 | NA | TRBV19 | NA | TGTGCCAGTATCTCCGAGGCGCCCACTGAAGCTTTCTTT | CASISEAPTEAFF
TRBJ2-7 | TRBD1 | TRBV5-1 | NA | TGCGCCAGCAGCTTGGGGCAGGGGGCAGTCGAGCAGTACTTC | CASSLGQGAVEQYF
TRBJ2-7 | TRBD2 | TRBV14 | few | TGTGCCAGCAGCCCGGGACTAGCGCCTCACGAGCAGTACTTC | CASSPGLAPHEQYF
TRBJ2-7 | TRBD1 | TRBV6-5 | NA | TGTGCCAGCAGGGCCGGGACAGGAGGCTACGAGCAGTACTTC | CASRAGTGGYEQYF
TRBJ1-1 | NA | TRBV4-1 | NA | TGCGCCAGCAGCCTGACTGAGAACACTGAAGCTTTCTTT | CASSLTENTEAFF
TRBJ2-2 | TRBD1 | TRBV6-4 | NA | TGTGCCAGCAACCCACAGGGGTTTAAGGACACCGGGGAGCTGTTTTTT | CASNPQGFKDTGELFF
TRBJ2-3 | NA | TRBV9 | NA | TGTGCCAGCAGGGGAGATTGGGGCACAGATACGCAGTATTTT | CASRGDWGTDTQYF